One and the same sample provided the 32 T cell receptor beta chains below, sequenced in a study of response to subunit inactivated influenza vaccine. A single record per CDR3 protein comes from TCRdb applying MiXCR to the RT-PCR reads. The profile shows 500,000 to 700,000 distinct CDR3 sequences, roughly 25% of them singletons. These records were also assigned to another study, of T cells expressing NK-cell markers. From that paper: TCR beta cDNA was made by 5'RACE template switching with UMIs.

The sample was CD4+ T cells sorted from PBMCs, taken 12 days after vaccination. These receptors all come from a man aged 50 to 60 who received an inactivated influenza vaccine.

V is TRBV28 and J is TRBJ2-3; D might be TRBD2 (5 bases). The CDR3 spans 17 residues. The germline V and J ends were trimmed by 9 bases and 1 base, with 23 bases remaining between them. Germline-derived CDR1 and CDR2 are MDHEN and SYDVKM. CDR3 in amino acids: CASSSPTTRFGTDTQYF. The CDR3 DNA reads TGTGCCAGTTCCTCGCCGACTACTAGGTTTGGCACAGATACGCAGTATTTT. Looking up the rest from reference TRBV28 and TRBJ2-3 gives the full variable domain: DVKVTQSSRYLVKRTGEKVFLECVQDMDHENMFWYRQDPGLGLRLIYFSYDVKMKEKGDIPEGYSVSREKKERFSLILESASTNQTSMYLCASSSPTTRFGTDTQYFGPGTRLTVL.

DNA of the CDR3: TGTGCCAGTAGTCTCCGGGGTGGCTTCATTGGGACCCAGTACTTC. This codes for CASSLRGGFIGTQYF. The rearrangement joins TRBV19 to TRBJ2-5, with D possibly TRBD2 on 5 matching bases. The CDR3 spans 15 residues. Germline CDR1 is LNHDA and CDR2 is SQIVND (reference sequence). Trimming stripped 5 bases from V and 7 bases from J, with 20 bases between.

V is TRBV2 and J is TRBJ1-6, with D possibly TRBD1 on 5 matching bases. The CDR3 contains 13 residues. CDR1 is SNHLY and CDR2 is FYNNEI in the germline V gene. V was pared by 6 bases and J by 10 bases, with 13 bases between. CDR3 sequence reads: CASSVSWDSPLHF. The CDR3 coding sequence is TGTGCCAGCAGCGTTAGTTGGGACTCACCCCTCCACTTT.

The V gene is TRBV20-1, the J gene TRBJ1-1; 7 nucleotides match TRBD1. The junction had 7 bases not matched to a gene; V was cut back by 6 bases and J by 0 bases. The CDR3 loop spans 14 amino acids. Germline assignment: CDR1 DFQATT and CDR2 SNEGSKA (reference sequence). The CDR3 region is CSAGYRGMNTEAFF. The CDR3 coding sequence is TGCAGTGCGGGGTACAGGGGCATGAACACTGAAGCTTTCTTT.

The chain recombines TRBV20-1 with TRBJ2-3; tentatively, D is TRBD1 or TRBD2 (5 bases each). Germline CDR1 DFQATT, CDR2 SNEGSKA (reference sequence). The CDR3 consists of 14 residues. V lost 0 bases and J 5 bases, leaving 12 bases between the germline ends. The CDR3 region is CSARDWGSGDTQYF. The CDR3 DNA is TGCAGTGCTAGAGATTGGGGGAGTGGAGATACGCAGTATTTT.

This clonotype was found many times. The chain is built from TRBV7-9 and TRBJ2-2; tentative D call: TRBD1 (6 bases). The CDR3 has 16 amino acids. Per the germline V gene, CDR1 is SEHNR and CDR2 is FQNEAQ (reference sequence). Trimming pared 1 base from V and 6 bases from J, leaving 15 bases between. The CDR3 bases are TGTGCCAGCAGCTTAGTGCTGGCGACAGGTCCCGGGGAGCTGTTTTTT. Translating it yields CASSLVLATGPGELFF.

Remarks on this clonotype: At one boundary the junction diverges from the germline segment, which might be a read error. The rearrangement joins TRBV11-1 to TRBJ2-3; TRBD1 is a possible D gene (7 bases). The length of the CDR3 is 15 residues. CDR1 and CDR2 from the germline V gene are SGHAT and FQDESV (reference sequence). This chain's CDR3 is CASSARQGGTDTQYF. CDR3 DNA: TGTGCCAGCAGCGCACGACAGGGAGGCACAGATACACAGTATTTT.

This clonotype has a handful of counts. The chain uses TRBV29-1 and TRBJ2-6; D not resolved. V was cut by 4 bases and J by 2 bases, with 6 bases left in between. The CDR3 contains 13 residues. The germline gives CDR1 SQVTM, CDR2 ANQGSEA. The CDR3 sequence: CSVGGTGANVLTF. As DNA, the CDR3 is TGCAGCGTTGGAGGAACTGGGGCCAACGTCCTGACTTTC.

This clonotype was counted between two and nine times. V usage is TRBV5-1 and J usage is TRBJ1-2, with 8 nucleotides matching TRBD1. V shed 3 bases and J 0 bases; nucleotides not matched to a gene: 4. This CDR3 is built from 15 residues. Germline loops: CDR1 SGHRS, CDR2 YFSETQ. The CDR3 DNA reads TGCGCCAGCAGCTCCGTGACAGGGGCTAACTATGGCTACACCTTC. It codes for CASSSVTGANYGYTF. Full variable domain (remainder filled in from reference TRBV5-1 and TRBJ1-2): KAGVTQTPRYLIKTRGQQVTLSCSPISGHRSVSWYQQTPGQGLQFLFEYFSETQRNKGNFPGRFSGRQFSNSRSEMNVSTLELGDSALYLCASSSVTGANYGYTFGSGTRLTVV.

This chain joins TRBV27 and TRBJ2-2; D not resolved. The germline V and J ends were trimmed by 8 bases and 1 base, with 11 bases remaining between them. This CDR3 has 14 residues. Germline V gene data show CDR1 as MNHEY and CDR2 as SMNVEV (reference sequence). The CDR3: CASGLRGNTGELFF. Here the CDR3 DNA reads TGTGCCAGCGGGCTACGTGGGAACACCGGGGAGCTGTTTTTT.

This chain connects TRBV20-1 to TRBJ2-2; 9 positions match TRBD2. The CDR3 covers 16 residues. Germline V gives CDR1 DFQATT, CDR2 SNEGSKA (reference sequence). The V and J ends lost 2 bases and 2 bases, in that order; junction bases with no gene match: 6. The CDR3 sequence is CSARSPSGENTGELFF. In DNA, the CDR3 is TGCAGTGCTAGATCGCCTAGCGGGGAAAACACCGGGGAGCTGTTTTTT.

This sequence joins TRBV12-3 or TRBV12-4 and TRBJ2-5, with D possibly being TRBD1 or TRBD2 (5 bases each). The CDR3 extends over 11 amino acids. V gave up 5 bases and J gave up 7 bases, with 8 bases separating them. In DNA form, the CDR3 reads TGTGCCAGCAGTCCTGGGGGGACCCAGTACTTC. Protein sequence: CASSPGGTQYF.

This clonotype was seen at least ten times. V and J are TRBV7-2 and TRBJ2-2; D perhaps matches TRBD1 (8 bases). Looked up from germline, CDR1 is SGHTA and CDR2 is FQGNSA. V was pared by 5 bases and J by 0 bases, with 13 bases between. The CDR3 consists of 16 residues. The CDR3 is CASSPQGGPNTGELFF. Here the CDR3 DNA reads TGTGCCAGCAGCCCACAGGGGGGGCCGAACACCGGGGAGCTGTTTTTT.

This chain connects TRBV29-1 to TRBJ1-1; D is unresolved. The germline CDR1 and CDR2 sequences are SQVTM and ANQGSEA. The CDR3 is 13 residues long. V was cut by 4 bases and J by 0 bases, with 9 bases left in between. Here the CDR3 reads CSVVLRMNTEAFF. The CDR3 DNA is TGCAGCGTTGTACTCCGCATGAACACTGAAGCTTTCTTT.

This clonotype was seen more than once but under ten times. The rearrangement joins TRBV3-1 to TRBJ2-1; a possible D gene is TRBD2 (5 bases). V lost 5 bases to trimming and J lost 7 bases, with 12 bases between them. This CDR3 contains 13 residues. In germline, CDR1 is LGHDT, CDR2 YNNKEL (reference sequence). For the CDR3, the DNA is TGTGCCAGCAGCGAGAGCGGTAGGAATGAGCAGTTCTTC. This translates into CASSESGRNEQFF.

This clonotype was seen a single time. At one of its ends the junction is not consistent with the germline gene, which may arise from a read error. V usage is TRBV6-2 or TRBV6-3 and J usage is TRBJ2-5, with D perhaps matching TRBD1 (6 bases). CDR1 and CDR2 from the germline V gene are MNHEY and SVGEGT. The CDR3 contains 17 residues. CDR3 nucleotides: TGTGCCAGCAGTCACTCTCCTCGGGACACCGGACGGGAGACCCAGTACTTC. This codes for CASSHSPRDTGRETQYF.

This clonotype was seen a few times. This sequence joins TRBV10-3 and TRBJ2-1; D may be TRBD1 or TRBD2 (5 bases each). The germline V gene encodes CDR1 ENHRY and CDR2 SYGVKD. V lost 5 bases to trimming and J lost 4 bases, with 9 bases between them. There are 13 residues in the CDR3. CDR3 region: CAISWGSYNEQFF. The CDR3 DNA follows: TGTGCCATCAGTTGGGGGTCGTACAATGAGCAGTTCTTC.

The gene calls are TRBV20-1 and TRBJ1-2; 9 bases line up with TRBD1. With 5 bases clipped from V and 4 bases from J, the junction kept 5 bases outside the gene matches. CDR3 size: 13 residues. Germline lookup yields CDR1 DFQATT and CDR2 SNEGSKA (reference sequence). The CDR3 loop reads CSARRQGVYGYTF. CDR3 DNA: TGCAGTGCTCGACGACAGGGGGTCTATGGCTACACCTTC.

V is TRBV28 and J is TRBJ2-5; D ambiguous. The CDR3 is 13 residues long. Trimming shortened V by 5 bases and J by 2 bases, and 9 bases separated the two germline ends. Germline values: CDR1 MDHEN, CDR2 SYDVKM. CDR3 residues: CASSPSGQETQYF. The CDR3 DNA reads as TGTGCCAGCAGTCCAAGTGGGCAAGAGACCCAGTACTTC.

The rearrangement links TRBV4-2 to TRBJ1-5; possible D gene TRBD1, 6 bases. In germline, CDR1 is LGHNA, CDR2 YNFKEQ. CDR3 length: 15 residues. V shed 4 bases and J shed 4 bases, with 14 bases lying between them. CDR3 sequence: CASSRSGDANQPQHF. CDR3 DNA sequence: TGTGCCAGCAGCCGGTCAGGGGATGCAAATCAGCCCCAGCATTTT.

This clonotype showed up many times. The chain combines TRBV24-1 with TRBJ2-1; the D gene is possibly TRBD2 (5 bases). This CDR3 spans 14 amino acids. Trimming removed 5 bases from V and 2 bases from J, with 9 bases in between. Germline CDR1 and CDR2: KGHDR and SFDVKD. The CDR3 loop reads CATSVPGTYNEQFF. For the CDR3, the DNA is TGTGCCACCAGTGTACCCGGGACCTACAATGAGCAGTTCTTC.

The CDR3 loop reads CSARQGTYNEQFF. The DNA of the CDR3 is TGCAGCGCCCGACAGGGGACCTACAATGAGCAGTTCTTC. V gene TRBV29-1 combines with J gene TRBJ2-1, with 8 bases that match TRBD1. Germline lookup yields CDR1 SQVTM and CDR2 ANQGSEA. This CDR3 spans 13 amino acids. V trimming: 7 bases; J trimming: 2 bases; junction bases outside the gene matches: 4.

CDR3 coding DNA: TGTGCCACCCTGACCGGGAGCCTGCAGTTCTTC. This translates into CATLTGSLQFF. The rearrangement links TRBV6-2 or TRBV6-3 to TRBJ2-1; D may be TRBD2 (6 bases). Trimming took off 10 bases at V and 12 bases at J, with 16 bases between the two ends. Germline-derived CDR1 and CDR2 are MNHEY and SVGEGT. The CDR3 runs 11 residues.

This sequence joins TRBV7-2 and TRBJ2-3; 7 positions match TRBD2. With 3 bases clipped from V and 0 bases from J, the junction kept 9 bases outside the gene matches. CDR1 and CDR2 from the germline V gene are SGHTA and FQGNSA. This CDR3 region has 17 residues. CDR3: CASSFGGGSPSTDTQYF. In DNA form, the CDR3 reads TGTGCCAGCAGCTTTGGGGGGGGTTCCCCTAGCACAGATACGCAGTATTTT.

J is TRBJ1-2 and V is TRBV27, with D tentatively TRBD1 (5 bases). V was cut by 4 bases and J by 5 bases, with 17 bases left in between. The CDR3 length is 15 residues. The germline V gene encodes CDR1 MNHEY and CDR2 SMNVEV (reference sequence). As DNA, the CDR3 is TGTGCCAGCAGTTCCCAGGGCCGTTTTGGGTATGGCTACACCTTC. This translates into CASSSQGRFGYGYTF.

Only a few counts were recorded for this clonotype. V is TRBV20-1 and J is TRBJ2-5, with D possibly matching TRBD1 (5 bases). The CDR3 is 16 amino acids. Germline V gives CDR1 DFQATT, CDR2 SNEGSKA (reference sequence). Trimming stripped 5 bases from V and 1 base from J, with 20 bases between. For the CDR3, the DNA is TGCAGTGCTTTCCCCCACCAAAGACAGAGCCAAGAGACCCAGTACTTC. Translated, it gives CSAFPHQRQSQETQYF.

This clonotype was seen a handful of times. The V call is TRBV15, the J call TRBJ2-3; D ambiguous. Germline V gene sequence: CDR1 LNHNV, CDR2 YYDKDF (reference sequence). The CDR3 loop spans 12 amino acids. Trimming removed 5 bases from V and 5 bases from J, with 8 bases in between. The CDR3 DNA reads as TGTGCCACCAGCCCTGTCGGAGATACGCAGTATTTT. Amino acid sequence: CATSPVGDTQYF.

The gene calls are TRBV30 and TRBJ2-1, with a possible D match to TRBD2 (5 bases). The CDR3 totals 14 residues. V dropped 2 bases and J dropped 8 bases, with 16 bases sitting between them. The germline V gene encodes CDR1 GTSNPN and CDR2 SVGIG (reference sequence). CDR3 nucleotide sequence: TGTGCCTGGAGTCGAGGCGGTAGCGACCATGAGCAGTTCTTC. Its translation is CAWSRGGSDHEQFF.

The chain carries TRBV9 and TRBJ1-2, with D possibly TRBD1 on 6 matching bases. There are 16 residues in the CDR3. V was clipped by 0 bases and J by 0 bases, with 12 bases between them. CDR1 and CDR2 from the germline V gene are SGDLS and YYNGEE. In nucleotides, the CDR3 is TGTGCCAGCAGCGTAGAGGGACACCAAGCTAACTATGGCTACACCTTC. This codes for CASSVEGHQANYGYTF.

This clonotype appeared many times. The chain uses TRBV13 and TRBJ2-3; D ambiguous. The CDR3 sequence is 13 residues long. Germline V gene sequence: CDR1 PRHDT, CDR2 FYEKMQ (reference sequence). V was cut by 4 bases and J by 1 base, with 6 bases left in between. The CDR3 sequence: CASSSPGTDTQYF. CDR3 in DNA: TGTGCCAGCAGCTCCCCCGGCACAGATACGCAGTATTTT. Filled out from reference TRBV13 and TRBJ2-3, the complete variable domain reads AAGVIQSPRHLIKEKRETATLKCYPIPRHDTVYWYQQGPGQDPQFLISFYEKMQSDKGSIPDRFSAQQFSDYHSELNMSSLELGDSALYFCASSSPGTDTQYFGPGTRLTVL.

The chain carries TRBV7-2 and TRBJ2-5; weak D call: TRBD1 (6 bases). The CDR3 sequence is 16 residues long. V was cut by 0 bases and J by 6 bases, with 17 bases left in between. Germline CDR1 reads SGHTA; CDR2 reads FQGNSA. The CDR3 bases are TGTGCCAGCAGCTTAGCGTCACAGGGCGTAGGGAAGACCCAGTACTTC. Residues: CASSLASQGVGKTQYF.

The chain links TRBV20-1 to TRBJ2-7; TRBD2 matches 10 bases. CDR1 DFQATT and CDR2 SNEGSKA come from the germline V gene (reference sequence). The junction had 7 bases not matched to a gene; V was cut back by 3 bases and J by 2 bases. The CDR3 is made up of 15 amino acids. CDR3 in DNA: TGCAGTGCTAGGGATAGCGGGAGGCCGGCCTACGAGCAGTACTTC. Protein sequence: CSARDSGRPAYEQYF.